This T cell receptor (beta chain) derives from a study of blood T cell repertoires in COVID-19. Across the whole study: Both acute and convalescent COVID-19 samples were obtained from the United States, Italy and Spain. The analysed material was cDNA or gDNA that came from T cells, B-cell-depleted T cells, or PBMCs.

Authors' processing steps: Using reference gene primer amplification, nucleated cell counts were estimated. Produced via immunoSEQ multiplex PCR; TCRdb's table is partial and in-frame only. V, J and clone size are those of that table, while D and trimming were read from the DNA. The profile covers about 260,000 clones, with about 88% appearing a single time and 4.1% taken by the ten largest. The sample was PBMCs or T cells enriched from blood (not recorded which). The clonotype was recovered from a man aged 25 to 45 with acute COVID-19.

CDR3: CASSIDSGQGNYGYTF. The CDR3 nucleotides are TGTGCCAGTAGTATAGATTCAGGACAGGGAAACTATGGCTACACCTTC. The chain has TRBV19 and TRBJ1-2, with 8 positions matching TRBD1. Germline lookup yields CDR1 LNHDA and CDR2 SQIVND (reference sequence). There are 16 residues in the CDR3. Trimming cost V 0 bases and J 2 bases; bases outside gene matches: 5.